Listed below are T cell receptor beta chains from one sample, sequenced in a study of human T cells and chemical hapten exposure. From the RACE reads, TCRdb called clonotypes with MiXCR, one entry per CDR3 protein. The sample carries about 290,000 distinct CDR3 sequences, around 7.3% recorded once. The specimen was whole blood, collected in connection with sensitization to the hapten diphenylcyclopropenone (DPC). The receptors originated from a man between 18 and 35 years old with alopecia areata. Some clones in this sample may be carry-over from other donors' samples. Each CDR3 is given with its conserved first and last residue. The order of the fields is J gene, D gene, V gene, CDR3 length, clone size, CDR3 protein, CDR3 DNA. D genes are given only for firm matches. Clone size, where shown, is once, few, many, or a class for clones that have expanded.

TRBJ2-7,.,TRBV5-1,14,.,CASRLGDSPYEQYF,TGCGCCAGCAGATTGGGCGATAGCCCCTACGAGCAGTACTTC
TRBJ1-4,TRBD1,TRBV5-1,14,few,CASSKGQDNEKLFF,TGCGCCAGCAGCAAGGGACAGGACAATGAAAAACTGTTTTTT
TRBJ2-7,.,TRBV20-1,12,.,CSASMTAYEQYF,TGCAGTGCTAGTATGACAGCGTACGAGCAGTACTTC
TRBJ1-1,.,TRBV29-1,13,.,CSVRLSGAPEAFF,TGCAGCGTTCGACTTTCCGGGGCCCCGGAAGCTTTCTTT
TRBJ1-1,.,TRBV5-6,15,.,CASSPPSRTNTEAFF,TGTGCCAGCAGCCCTCCCTCGCGTACGAACACTGAAGCTTTCTTT
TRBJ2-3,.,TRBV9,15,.,CASSYLDSRTDTQYF,TGTGCCAGCAGCTACCTGGACTCGCGCACAGATACGCAGTATTTT
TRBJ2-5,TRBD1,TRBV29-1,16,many,CSVEDLPDRGRETQYF,TGCAGCGTTGAAGATCTTCCGGACAGGGGCCGTGAGACCCAGTACTTC
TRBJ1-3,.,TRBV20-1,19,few,CSARDGNLGDNYSGNTIYF,TGCAGTGCTAGAGATGGTAATCTGGGAGACAATTACTCTGGAAACACCATATATTTT
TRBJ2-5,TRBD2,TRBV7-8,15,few,CASSLDRLAYETQYF,TGTGCCAGCAGCTTAGATAGACTAGCGTACGAGACCCAGTACTTC
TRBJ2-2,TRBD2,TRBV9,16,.,CASSVGSGVVTGELFF,TGTGCCAGCAGCGTCGGTAGCGGGGTCGTCACCGGGGAGCTGTTTTTT